The T cell receptor beta chain under discussion was sequenced for a study of blood T cell repertoires in COVID-19. Overall study context: The samples span acute and convalescent COVID-19 from the United States, Italy and Spain. The analysed material was cDNA or gDNA that came from T cells, B-cell-depleted T cells, or PBMCs.

In the authors' workflow: Amplification of reference gene primers was used by the study to estimate nucleated cell counts. Measured with immunoSEQ multiplex PCR; TCRdb has only the in-frame clones, and not every one. That table supplies the V and J calls and clone size; D and trimming were determined from the DNA. This sample has 100,000 to 130,000 clones, with about 83% found just once. This clone is a singleton in its sample. V was cut by 5 bases and J by 7 bases, with 13 bases left in between. CDR3 length: 12 residues. The V gene's germline CDR1 is GTSNPN and CDR2 SVGIG (reference sequence). This chain links TRBV30 with TRBJ2-3; TRBD2 is a possible D gene (6 bases). The sample comprised peripheral blood. This TCR was sampled from a woman in her 70s with acute or convalescent COVID-19. The CDR3 DNA reads TGTGCCTGGGAGGAGGGTGGGAATACGCAGTATTTT. It encodes CAWEEGGNTQYF.